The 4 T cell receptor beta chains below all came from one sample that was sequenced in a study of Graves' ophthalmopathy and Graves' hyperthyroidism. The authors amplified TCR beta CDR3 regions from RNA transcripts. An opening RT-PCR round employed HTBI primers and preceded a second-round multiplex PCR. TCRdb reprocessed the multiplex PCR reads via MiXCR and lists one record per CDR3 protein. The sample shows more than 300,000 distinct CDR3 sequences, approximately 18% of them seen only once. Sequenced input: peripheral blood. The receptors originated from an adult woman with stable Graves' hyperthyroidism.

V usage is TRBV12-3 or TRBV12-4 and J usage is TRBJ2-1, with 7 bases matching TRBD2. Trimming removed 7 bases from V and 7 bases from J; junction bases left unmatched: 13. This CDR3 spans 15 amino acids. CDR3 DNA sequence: TGTGCCAGCACCTGGGGGGGGGGACGGCGAAATGAGCAGTTCTTC. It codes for CASTWGGGRRNEQFF.

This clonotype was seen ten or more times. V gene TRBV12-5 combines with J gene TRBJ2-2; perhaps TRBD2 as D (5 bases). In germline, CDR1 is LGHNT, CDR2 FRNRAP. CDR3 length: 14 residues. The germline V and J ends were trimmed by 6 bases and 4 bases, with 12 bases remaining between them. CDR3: CASGSSGGTGELFF. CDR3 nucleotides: TGTGCTAGTGGCTCGTCCGGAGGCACCGGGGAGCTGTTTTTT.

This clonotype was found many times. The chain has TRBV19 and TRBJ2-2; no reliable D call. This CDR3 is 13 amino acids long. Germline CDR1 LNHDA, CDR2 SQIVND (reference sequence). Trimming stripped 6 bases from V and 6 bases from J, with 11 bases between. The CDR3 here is CASSDVRPGELFF. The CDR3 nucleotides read TGTGCCAGTAGCGATGTAAGACCCGGGGAGCTGTTTTTT.

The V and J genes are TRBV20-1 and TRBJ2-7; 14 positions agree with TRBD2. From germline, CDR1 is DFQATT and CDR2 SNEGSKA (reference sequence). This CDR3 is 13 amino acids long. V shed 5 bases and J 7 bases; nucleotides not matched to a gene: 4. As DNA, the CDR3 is TGCAGTGCTCCGACTAGCGGGAGGGAAGAGCAGTACTTC. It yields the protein CSAPTSGREEQYF.